This TCR beta chain was identified in a study of T cells in Graves' hyperthyroidism and ophthalmopathy. The investigators amplified TCR beta CDR3 regions from RNA transcripts. Initially, a first-round RT-PCR of the TCR CDR3 employed the HTBI primer set. MiXCR, applied by TCRdb to the multiplex PCR reads, yields one record per CDR3 protein. The sample has fewer than 800,000 distinct CDR3 sequences; about a sixth are singletons. The CDR3 consists of 16 residues. Germline V gives CDR1 SGDLS, CDR2 YYNGEE. Trimming removed 0 bases at V and 0 bases at J, with 10 bases between. The sequenced material came from blood. The chain links TRBV9 to TRBJ1-3; maybe TRBD1 (5 bases). The source of this sequence is a man between 18 and 29 years old with Graves' hyperthyroidism. CDR3 nucleotide sequence: TGTGCCAGCAGCGTAGGAGGGGATTACTCTGGAAACACCATATATTTT. Translation: CASSVGGDYSGNTIYF.